These 15 T cell receptor beta chains originate from one sample sequenced in a study of shared clonotypes between healthy human individuals. Profiling relied on immunoSEQ multiplex PCR, and the TCRdb table lists in-frame clones only, not all of them. This table holds about 1,900,000 clones, approximately 95% found once. Positive CCR7 selection of CD45RO-negative cells yielded the naive CD8 cells, and terminally differentiated effector memory CD45RA+ cells were excluded. The sequenced sample consisted of naive CD8+ T cells sorted from blood. The receptors derive from a man between 18 and 35 years old in good health.

This clone showed up just once. V and J are TRBV6-5 and TRBJ1-1; weak D call: TRBD1 (6 bases). V shed 5 bases and J shed 4 bases, with 14 bases lying between them. Germline CDR1 MNHEY, CDR2 SVGAGI. The CDR3 has 14 residues. Here the CDR3 reads CASSTLDSPTEAFF. The CDR3 nucleotides read TGTGCCAGCAGTACGCTGGACAGCCCCACTGAAGCTTTCTTT.

This clone was observed once. The V call is TRBV2, the J call TRBJ2-7; tentative D call: TRBD1 (6 bases). The CDR3 extends over 15 amino acids. Germline CDR1 is SNHLY and CDR2 is FYNNEI. The V and J ends lost 6 bases and 1 base respectively, with 16 bases between them. In DNA form, the CDR3 reads TGTGCCAGCAGACGAACAGGGACCCCATCCTACGAGCAGTACTTC. Translation: CASRRTGTPSYEQYF.

The sample holds a few counts of this clone. This chain uses TRBV7-9 with TRBJ1-5; D gene uncertain. Trimming stripped 1 base from V and 11 bases from J, with 9 bases between. The CDR3 loop spans 12 amino acids. Germline V lookup: CDR1 SEHNR, CDR2 FQNEAQ (reference sequence). In DNA, the CDR3 is TGTGCCAGCAGCTTAGACACCTCCTCCCAGCATTTT. It specifies CASSLDTSSQHF.

The J gene is TRBJ2-1, the V gene TRBV11-3; a weak D match, TRBD1 (6 bases). CDR1 is SGHNT and CDR2 is YENEEA in the germline V gene. Trimming took 5 bases from V and 6 from J, leaving 8 bases between them. The CDR3 runs to 12 residues. CDR3 sequence: CASSPGANEQFF. In DNA form, the CDR3 reads TGTGCCAGCAGCCCAGGGGCCAATGAGCAGTTCTTC.

The CDR3 sequence is CASSGTGTNYNEQFF. Here the CDR3 DNA reads TGTGCCAGCAGCGGGACAGGGACGAACTACAATGAGCAGTTCTTC. The J gene is TRBJ2-1, the V gene TRBV5-8, with TRBD1 identical over 9 bases. Germline CDR1 SGHTS, CDR2 YDEGEE. This CDR3 comprises 15 residues. Losses at the gene ends were 4 bases for V and 3 bases for J; bases not matched to a gene: 5.

The chain employs TRBV19 and TRBJ1-4; possibly TRBD1 for D (5 bases). V was trimmed by 9 bases and J by 0 bases, leaving 11 bases between them. In germline, CDR1 is LNHDA, CDR2 SQIVND (reference sequence). The CDR3 is made up of 14 amino acids. The CDR3 nucleotides are TGTGCCAGCCACGACAGCGCAACTAATGAAAAACTGTTTTTT. Translated: CASHDSATNEKLFF.

This chain uses TRBV28 with TRBJ2-3; D is perhaps TRBD1 (6 bases). Germline V gene lookup returns CDR1 MDHEN and CDR2 SYDVKM. This CDR3 has 13 amino acids. The V end was cut by 3 bases, the J end by 6 bases, with 10 bases between. The DNA for the CDR3 is TGTGCCAGCAGTTTGGCGCAGGGGGATACGCAGTATTTT. This gives the protein CASSLAQGDTQYF. The full variable domain, its missing parts supplied by reference TRBV28 and TRBJ2-3, is DVKVTQSSRYLVKRTGEKVFLECVQDMDHENMFWYRQDPGLGLRLIYFSYDVKMKEKGDIPEGYSVSREKKERFSLILESASTNQTSMYLCASSLAQGDTQYFGPGTRLTVL.

The V and J genes are TRBV30 and TRBJ1-2; TRBD1 agrees at 7 bases. Trimming at V came to 6 bases and at J to 8 bases, leaving 6 bases not matched to a gene. The CDR3 spans 11 residues. Germline CDR1 is GTSNPN and CDR2 is SVGIG (reference sequence). The CDR3 DNA is TGTGCCTGTACAGGGGAAAGAGGCTACACCTTC. Translated, it gives CACTGERGYTF.

The chain recombines TRBV14 with TRBJ2-7; TRBD2 aligns across 9 bases. Germline assignment: CDR1 SGHDN and CDR2 FVKESK. This CDR3 has 16 amino acids. Germline trimming cut 1 base from V and 5 bases from J; bases unmatched to any gene: 9. CDR3 region: CASSQVYSGRLNEQYF. The CDR3 DNA sequence: TGTGCCAGCAGCCAAGTCTATAGCGGGAGATTGAACGAGCAGTACTTC.

As to this clone: A much larger clone lies a single base off, so this may be a read error. Other DNA sequences in this sample translate to the same CDR3. This chain links TRBV5-6 with TRBJ2-7; maybe TRBD2 (5 bases). Germline V gene data show CDR1 as SGHDT and CDR2 as YYEEEE. The CDR3 is 11 amino acids. V dropped 3 bases and J dropped 4 bases, with 5 bases sitting between them. The CDR3: CASSSGYEQYF. For the CDR3, the DNA is TGTGCCAGCAGCTCGGGGTACGAGCAGTACTTC.

The CDR3 region is CSVGEVEQFF. The CDR3 nucleotides read TGCAGCGTCGGGGAAGTTGAGCAGTTCTTC. The chain combines TRBV29-1 with TRBJ2-1; D is perhaps TRBD2 (5 bases). The CDR3 covers 10 residues. Germline V lookup: CDR1 SQVTM, CDR2 ANQGSEA. V dropped 6 bases and J dropped 9 bases, with 9 bases sitting between them.

The chain links TRBV9 to TRBJ2-3, with D perhaps matching TRBD2 (6 bases). Trimming took off 3 bases at V and 1 base at J, with 21 bases between the two ends. The CDR3 contains 18 residues. Germline values: CDR1 SGDLS, CDR2 YYNGEE. CDR3 amino acids: CASSEDGTASAGTDTQYF. The CDR3 DNA is TGTGCCAGCAGCGAGGACGGGACTGCCTCCGCCGGCACAGATACGCAGTATTTT.

The chain joins TRBV10-3 to TRBJ2-7, with D maybe TRBD2 (6 bases). The V end was cut by 4 bases, the J end by 4 bases, with 11 bases between. The CDR3 length is 13 residues. Germline CDR1 is ENHRY and CDR2 is SYGVKD. Here the CDR3 DNA reads TGTGCCATCAGTGGTTGGGACTTTTACGAGCAGTACTTC. This gives the protein CAISGWDFYEQYF.

About this clone: One end of the junction does not line up with germline, which may come from a read error. The chain combines TRBV18 with TRBJ1-4, with unresolved D. CDR3 length: 14 amino acids. Looked up from germline, CDR1 is KGHSH and CDR2 is LQKENI. CDR3: CASSPPGPSGKTVF. The CDR3 bases are TGTGCCAGCTCACCACCTGGGCCTTCAGGAAAAACTGTTTTT.

The sample holds a few counts of this clone. J is TRBJ1-5 and V is TRBV30; D remains unclear. The V gene lost 0 bases and the J gene lost 4 bases, with 7 bases spanning the gap. The CDR3 extends over 13 amino acids. Germline CDR1 is GTSNPN and CDR2 is SVGIG (reference sequence). The CDR3: CAWSVAGNQPQHF. The CDR3 DNA reads as TGTGCCTGGAGTGTTGCGGGGAATCAGCCCCAGCATTTT.